The 20 T cell receptor beta chains listed next were all sequenced from one sample in a study of PD-L1 blockade in urothelial cancer. Time point reported: pretreatment peripheral blood. Clones were sequenced by immunoSEQ multiplex PCR, and TCRdb holds only the in-frame ones, with some missing. The table includes some 87,000 clones, around nine tenths detected once. The specimen comprised PBMCs, sampled around atezolizumab (anti-PD-L1) treatment. The origin of the receptors is a man in his sixties with urothelial cancer.

V gene TRBV5-1 combines with J gene TRBJ2-2; the match to TRBD2 covers 9 bases. This CDR3 has 16 residues. Trimming at V came to 2 bases and at J to 2 bases, leaving 4 bases not matched to a gene. The germline CDR1 and CDR2 sequences are SGHRS and YFSETQ. CDR3 sequence (DNA): TGCGCCAGCAGCTTTAGCGGGAGCGGAAACACCGGGGAGCTGTTTTTT. Amino acids: CASSFSGSGNTGELFF.

This clone is a singleton in its sample. The CDR3 is CASSLDGRADNEQFF. CDR3 nucleotides: TGTGCCAGCAGCTTAGACGGGAGGGCCGACAATGAGCAGTTCTTC. The J gene is TRBJ2-1, the V gene TRBV7-8, with 8 bases that match TRBD2. The V segment lost 1 base and the J segment 5 bases; nucleotides outside the gene matches: 4. The V gene's germline CDR1 is SGHVS and CDR2 FQNEAQ. The CDR3 runs 15 residues.

V gene TRBV9 combines with J gene TRBJ2-1; possible D gene TRBD2, 6 bases. Germline CDR1 is SGDLS and CDR2 is YYNGEE. V shed 3 bases and J shed 8 bases, with 12 bases lying between them. This CDR3 region has 13 residues. CDR3 amino acids: CASSAGGRDEQFF. DNA of the CDR3: TGTGCCAGCAGCGCCGGGGGAAGGGATGAGCAGTTCTTC.

V and J are TRBV11-2 and TRBJ2-7; unclear D gene. Looked up from germline, CDR1 is SGHAT and CDR2 is FQNNGV. The CDR3 is 13 amino acids. Trimming took off 5 bases at V and 3 bases at J, with 11 bases between the two ends. CDR3 bases: TGTGCCAGCAGCCCGACACGGTTCTACGAGCAGTACTTC. Translating it yields CASSPTRFYEQYF.

This clone was detected a few times. This chain links TRBV19 with TRBJ1-5; D perhaps matches TRBD1 (5 bases). The germline V gene encodes CDR1 LNHDA and CDR2 SQIVND (reference sequence). CDR3 length: 16 residues. The ends were cut back, 7 bases at V and 5 bases at J, with 21 bases in the middle. The chain's CDR3 is CASISRFVREDQPQHF. CDR3 DNA sequence: TGTGCCAGTATATCACGGTTTGTCAGGGAAGATCAGCCCCAGCATTTT.

The chain joins TRBV19 to TRBJ2-5, with a tentative D call TRBD1 (5 bases). This CDR3 has 15 amino acids. With 1 base removed from V and 2 bases from J, the gap between germline ends came to 11 bases. The germline V gene encodes CDR1 LNHDA and CDR2 SQIVND (reference sequence). The CDR3 here is CASSIAGPGQETQYF. The CDR3, as DNA: TGTGCCAGTAGTATAGCCGGGCCAGGGCAAGAGACCCAGTACTTC.

CDR3: CASSIGPPQPQHF. The CDR3 DNA reads as TGTGCCAGTAGTATTGGGCCACCTCAGCCCCAGCATTTT. The chain has TRBV19 and TRBJ1-5, with D hard to call. CDR3 length: 13 amino acids. V lost 3 bases and J 6 bases, leaving 9 bases between the germline ends. CDR1 LNHDA and CDR2 SQIVND come from the germline V gene (reference sequence).

In regard to this clone: The identical CDR3 is also encoded by other nucleotide sequences in the sample. Written as DNA, the CDR3 is TGTGCCAGCAGTTACGGACTAGCGGGGGGAGAGACCCAGTACTTC. It codes for CASSYGLAGGETQYF. This chain uses TRBV6-5 with TRBJ2-5, with TRBD2 matching 14 bases. This CDR3 comprises 15 residues. Losses at the gene ends were 2 bases for V and 4 bases for J; bases not matched to a gene: 0. The germline gives CDR1 MNHEY, CDR2 SVGAGI.

This clone is a singleton in its sample. The chain links TRBV10-3 to TRBJ1-2, with D possibly being TRBD1 (6 bases). V was clipped by 9 bases and J by 4 bases, with 18 bases between them. Germline-derived CDR1 and CDR2 are ENHRY and SYGVKD. The CDR3 sequence is 14 residues long. The CDR3 DNA follows: TGTGCCATAACTCCAGGGGAGCGGGGCTATGGCTACACCTTC. Protein: CAITPGERGYGYTF.

This chain joins TRBV6-5 and TRBJ2-1, with 7 bases fitting TRBD2. V lost 6 bases, J lost 5 bases, and 1 base stayed unmatched. Germline V lookup: CDR1 MNHEY, CDR2 SVGAGI. The CDR3 extends over 12 amino acids. The CDR3 nucleotides are TGTGCCAGCAGCGGACTAGACAATGAGCAGTTCTTC. Translating gives CASSGLDNEQFF.

The chain combines TRBV7-6 with TRBJ2-5, with 7 bases aligning to TRBD2. Germline trimming cut 2 bases from V and 2 bases from J; bases unmatched to any gene: 14. Germline assignment: CDR1 SGHVS and CDR2 FNYEAQ. CDR3 length: 18 amino acids. The CDR3 here is CASSLREAGSAGQETQYF. Here the CDR3 DNA reads TGTGCCAGCAGCTTAAGGGAAGCGGGGTCGGCAGGGCAAGAGACCCAGTACTTC. Variable domain in full (rest from reference TRBV7-6 and TRBJ2-5): GAGVSQSPRYKVTKRGQDVALRCDPISGHVSLYWYRQALGQGPEFLTYFNYEAQQDKSGLPNDRFSAERPEGSISTLTIQRTEQRDSAMYRCASSLREAGSAGQETQYFGPGTRLLVL.

The chain carries TRBV5-1 and TRBJ2-7; maybe TRBD1 (6 bases). CDR3 size: 15 residues. The germline V gene encodes CDR1 SGHRS and CDR2 YFSETQ. Trimming stripped 4 bases from V and 4 bases from J, with 18 bases between. CDR3 protein: CASSPLGRGRYEQYF. CDR3 DNA sequence: TGCGCCAGCAGCCCCCTGGGCAGGGGCAGGTACGAGCAGTACTTC.

The chain's CDR3 is CASSKRQDANTEAFF. The CDR3 DNA reads as TGTGCCAGCAGCAAGCGACAGGACGCGAACACTGAAGCTTTCTTT. The chain couples TRBV5-5 to TRBJ1-1; a possible D gene is TRBD1 (6 bases). V was trimmed by 4 bases and J by 1 base, leaving 14 bases between them. Germline V gene data show CDR1 as SGHKS and CDR2 as YYEKEE (reference sequence). The CDR3 totals 15 residues.

The rearrangement links TRBV5-1 to TRBJ2-6; a weak D match, TRBD1 (5 bases). With 0 bases removed from V and 2 bases from J, the gap between germline ends came to 9 bases. The CDR3 consists of 16 residues. CDR1 is SGHRS, CDR2 YFSETQ, per germline. CDR3 amino acids: CASSLEAGPGANVLTF. CDR3 nucleotide sequence: TGCGCCAGCAGCTTGGAGGCAGGGCCTGGGGCCAACGTCCTGACTTTC. The full variable domain, with the rest looked up from reference TRBV5-1 and TRBJ2-6, is KAGVTQTPRYLIKTRGQQVTLSCSPISGHRSVSWYQQTPGQGLQFLFEYFSETQRNKGNFPGRFSGRQFSNSRSEMNVSTLELGDSALYLCASSLEAGPGANVLTFGAGSRLTVL.

The chain recombines TRBV6-5 with TRBJ2-7; no clear D. With 0 bases removed from V and 3 bases from J, the gap between germline ends came to 6 bases. CDR3 length: 13 amino acids. The germline V gene encodes CDR1 MNHEY and CDR2 SVGAGI. The CDR3 DNA reads TGTGCCAGCAGTTACTCTCACAGCTACGAGCAGTACTTC. It translates to CASSYSHSYEQYF.

The chain recombines TRBV2 with TRBJ2-1; D unresolved. CDR3 length: 14 amino acids. Germline values: CDR1 SNHLY, CDR2 FYNNEI. Trimming shortened V by 7 bases and J by 6 bases, and 16 bases separated the two germline ends. The CDR3 here is CASTPRINGNEQFF. The CDR3 region has the DNA TGTGCCAGCACCCCGAGGATTAACGGCAATGAGCAGTTCTTC.

The CDR3 here is CASSLGRGDYEQYF. The CDR3 nucleotides read TGTGCCAGCTCCCTCGGGCGGGGGGACTACGAGCAGTACTTC. The V gene is TRBV18, the J gene TRBJ2-7; TRBD2 aligns across 8 bases. The V gene's germline CDR1 is KGHSH and CDR2 LQKENI. J gave up 3 bases and V 6 bases, and 7 bases lay outside the gene matches. CDR3 length: 14 amino acids.

This chain joins TRBV5-1 and TRBJ1-4, with 7 bases matching TRBD1. The CDR3 has 15 amino acids. Trimming at V came to 4 bases and at J to 3 bases, leaving 6 bases not matched to a gene. From germline, CDR1 is SGHRS and CDR2 YFSETQ. The CDR3 spells CASSVTGDSNEKLFF. DNA of the CDR3: TGCGCCAGCAGCGTTACAGGGGACTCTAATGAAAAACTGTTTTTT.

DNA of the CDR3: TGTGCCACCAGCAGAGATCTAAAGGGGAACTATGGCTACACCTTC. Its protein is CATSRDLKGNYGYTF. The rearrangement joins TRBV15 to TRBJ1-2; weak D call: TRBD1 (5 bases). This CDR3 contains 15 residues. V was trimmed by 0 bases and J by 2 bases, leaving 10 bases between them. CDR1 and CDR2 (germline): LNHNV, YYDKDF (reference sequence).

This chain uses TRBV11-2 with TRBJ2-7, with 9 bases matching TRBD2. Germline lookup yields CDR1 SGHAT and CDR2 FQNNGV. This CDR3 contains 14 residues. J was trimmed by 4 bases and V by 1 base; bases with no gene match: 2. CDR3 amino acids: CASSLGLADYEQYF. The DNA for the CDR3 is TGTGCCAGCAGCTTAGGACTAGCGGATTACGAGCAGTACTTC.